This TCR beta chain derives from a study of T cells in Graves' hyperthyroidism and ophthalmopathy. This clonotype showed up many times. Researchers amplified the TCR beta CDR3 regions from RNA transcripts. The primer set for the first-round RT-PCR of the TCR CDR3 was HTBI. A single record per CDR3 protein comes from TCRdb applying MiXCR to the multiplex PCR reads. The table includes about 300,000 distinct CDR3 sequences, 13% detected once. Germline V gives CDR1 GTSNPN, CDR2 SVGIG (reference sequence). Trimming removed 0 bases from V and 0 bases from J, with 5 bases in between. This CDR3 has 13 residues.

This sequence originates from a woman aged 25 to 39 with Graves' hyperthyroidism that later progressed to Graves' ophthalmopathy. V gene TRBV30 combines with J gene TRBJ1-1; D not resolved. The material sequenced was blood. The CDR3 loop reads CAWSVDLNTEAFF. CDR3 bases: TGTGCCTGGAGTGTAGATCTGAACACTGAAGCTTTCTTT.